This entry describes one TCR beta chain. Its antigen is as yet unknown. Cultured CD4+ T cell DNA was sequenced using the Oncomine TCR Beta short-read assay. From the PCR reads, TCRdb called clonotypes with MiXCR, one entry per CDR3 protein. The table includes 20,000 to 25,000 distinct CDR3 sequences, almost 50% detected once. These data belong to a study of vaccination and CD4 T cells after COVID-19. Study-wide background: SARS-CoV-2, HCoV-NL63, HCoV-OC43 and HCoV-229E supplied the overlapping spike peptides used to stimulate cells.

Points from the study as a whole: Spike mono-reactive status applied to 304 of 307 vaccine-specific clones in convalescent patients. A nonsignificant rise from around 20 to 38 was seen in the median number of SARS-CoV-2-reactive clonotypes.

Treatment given: approximately nine-day PBMC culture with coronavirus spike peptide pools or control peptides (ViraFEST assay). The sequencing sample was made of CD4+ T cells from blood, cultured in vitro. This clonotype was sampled from a human donor who had recovered from COVID-19.

The DNA of the CDR3 is TGTGCCAGCAGCTTTGGCCCAGTCGTTAACAATTCACCCCTCCACTTT. This encodes CASSFGPVVNNSPLHF. The V call is TRBV5-4, the J call TRBJ1-6; D ambiguous. Germline values: CDR1 SGHNT, CDR2 YYREEE (reference sequence). This CDR3 is 16 amino acids long. With 2 bases removed from V and 7 bases from J, the gap between germline ends came to 16 bases. Full variable domain (rest looked up from reference TRBV5-4 and TRBJ1-6): ETGVTQSPTHLIKTRGQQVTLRCSSQSGHNTVSWYQQALGQGPQFIFQYYREEENGRGNFPPRFSGLQFPNYSSELNVNALELDDSALYLCASSFGPVVNNSPLHFGNGTRLTVT.